This T cell receptor beta chain comes out of a study of blood T cells in healthy people across ages. Trimming took off 5 bases at V and 5 bases at J, with 14 bases between the two ends. Germline V lookup: CDR1 SGHRS, CDR2 YFSETQ. The CDR3 totals 13 residues. The authors ran a second PCR of roughly 7 to 11 cycles using a sample-barcoded 5' primer and a J-beta primer mix. Every molecule of cDNA carried a tag from a template-switch adaptor with 12 random nucleotides. MiXCR was run by TCRdb on the 5' RACE reads, yielding one entry per CDR3 protein. The table records around 1,900,000 distinct CDR3 sequences, approximately 40% of them present only once. This clonotype was seen only a few times. What it recognizes is unknown. Overall study results and limits: Age advanced and TCR beta diversity per million T cells fell, roughly linearly.

The TCR originated in a human donor in good health. The rearrangement uses TRBV5-1 and TRBJ2-7; D perhaps matches TRBD2 (5 bases). Sequenced material: blood. The CDR3: CASRGEGSDEQYF. Written as DNA, the CDR3 is TGCGCCAGCAGGGGAGAAGGGTCGGACGAGCAGTACTTC.